This T cell receptor beta chain emerged from a study of pediatric ulcerative colitis. Regarding the study as a whole: All ulcerative colitis patients, but no controls, carried a couple of rectal clonotypes. Rectal repertoires separated controls, mild-moderate and acute severe colitis. Ulcerative colitis patients shared more blood-rectal clones than controls.

Assay used: immunoSEQ multiplex PCR; TCRdb lists only in-frame clones, some missing. The profile shows 55,000 to 80,000 clones, around 80% of them singletons. On this clone itself: Antigen unknown.

There are 14 residues in the CDR3. Trimming cost V 5 bases and J 4 bases; bases outside gene matches: 5. Per the germline V gene, CDR1 is SEHNR and CDR2 is FQNEAQ (reference sequence). What was sequenced was blood. The chain has TRBV7-9 and TRBJ2-3; TRBD2 aligns across 8 bases. The TCR comes from a boy under 18 with moderate ulcerative colitis. The CDR3 DNA sequence: TGTGCCAGCAGCCCAGGACTAGCCGCAGATACGCAGTATTTT. Encoded protein: CASSPGLAADTQYF.